This TCR beta chain originates from a study of spatial heterogeneity in lung cancer. General observations from the study: Numbers of ubiquitous and regional expanded TCRs tracked ubiquitous and regional nonsynonymous mutation counts, respectively. Mutation counts in tumors were tracked by counts of expanded intratumoral alpha and beta TCRs.

Each CDR3 protein gets one entry after TCRdb re-called the 5' RACE reads with MiXCR. The sample holds 1,500 to 2,000 distinct CDR3 sequences, 20% to 25% seen once. The V gene lost 1 base and the J gene lost 5 bases, with 8 bases spanning the gap. Germline V gives CDR1 SNHLY, CDR2 FYNNEI. The CDR3 is made up of 13 amino acids. A note on this clonotype: Its antigen is currently unknown. This beta chain is a stray sequence in a library constructed for alpha chains; its clone size is not meaningful.

Specified time point: sample taken at primary tumor resection. No cell sorting; template was whole RNA from tumor, lung tissue or PBMC. Source: lung tumor tissue, taken at surgery. The V and J genes are TRBV2 and TRBJ1-1; D remains ambiguous. This clonotype was obtained from a male donor with early-stage non-small cell lung cancer. This chain's CDR3 is CASSEELETEAFF. As DNA, the CDR3 is TGTGCCAGCAGTGAAGAATTGGAGACTGAAGCTTTCTTT.